A selection of T cell receptor beta chains follows, all from one sample in a study of T cells in Graves' hyperthyroidism and ophthalmopathy. A single record per CDR3 protein comes from TCRdb applying MiXCR to the multiplex PCR reads. The sample shows approximately 300,000 distinct CDR3 sequences, 15% to 20% of them seen only once. Sequenced sample: blood. These receptors all stem from a woman aged 60-75 years with Graves' ophthalmopathy. Both conserved end residues are part of each CDR3.

j_call,v_call,cdr3_aa
TRBJ2-7,TRBV7-9,CASSLRGGGPYEQYF
TRBJ2-1,TRBV5-1,CASSLVSGVNEQFF
TRBJ2-1,TRBV7-2,CASSLASVFNEQFF
TRBJ1-4,TRBV4-3,CASSHTTGGEKLFF
TRBJ2-2,TRBV5-1,CASSLFSQTGELFF
TRBJ2-7,TRBV28,CASRTSGSPYEQYF
TRBJ1-2,TRBV29-1,CSETGYTF
TRBJ2-2,TRBV30,CAWMGGVGTGELFF
TRBJ2-7,TRBV2,CASRGLPPPYEQYF
TRBJ1-5,TRBV29-1,CSVMTENQPQHF
TRBJ2-5,TRBV10-3,CAIRGQGQETQYF
TRBJ2-1,TRBV20-1,CSALADSYNEQFF
TRBJ2-2,TRBV7-2,CASSEGRALKGTGELFF
TRBJ2-5,TRBV5-1,CASSMQGLETQYF
TRBJ1-2,TRBV5-4,CASSLVGNAPYGYTF
TRBJ2-5,TRBV20-1,CSANPALSLAGGGETQYF
TRBJ2-7,TRBV27,CASTSLAGGFYEQYF
TRBJ2-3,TRBV27,CASSFAGTGFGDTQYF
TRBJ2-2,TRBV7-8,CASSFPRRNTGELFF
TRBJ1-2,TRBV28,CASSYLGRRNYGYTF
TRBJ1-2,TRBV7-2,CASSLARGQYGYTF
TRBJ2-1,TRBV2,CASSVSKALVEQFF
TRBJ2-2,TRBV20-1,CSAEDRGHLDTGELFF
TRBJ1-4,TRBV27,CASSIQGAREKLFF
TRBJ1-1,TRBV9,CASSASGGQPINTEAFF
TRBJ1-5,TRBV7-2,CASSRRQVNQPQHF
TRBJ2-3,TRBV5-5,CASSLAGGKAQYF
TRBJ2-1,TRBV28,CASSSPARYNEQFF
TRBJ2-7,TRBV13,CASSGTLRGYEQYF
TRBJ1-5,TRBV7-9,CASSPGQSVSEVVIQPQHF
TRBJ2-7,TRBV7-2,CASSLVQYEQYF
TRBJ1-1,TRBV27,CASRATRGTEAFF
TRBJ1-1,TRBV7-3,CASSFSVLQGTEAFF
TRBJ2-7,TRBV4-2,CASSPQGQGSSYEQYF
TRBJ2-3,TRBV7-6,CASSLGSGREMAADTQYF
TRBJ2-5,TRBV20-1,CSARSGTQETQYF
TRBJ2-7,TRBV18,CASSPGRNPYEQYF
TRBJ1-3,TRBV7-2,CASSLVGGWSSGNTIYF
TRBJ1-6,TRBV12-3/TRBV12-4,CASSSGDNNSPLHF
TRBJ1-2,TRBV20-1,CSASARRDFYGYTF
TRBJ2-2,TRBV11-1,CASSQAGANGELFF
TRBJ2-4,TRBV4-3,CASSQDPGLKGIQYF
TRBJ2-1,TRBV7-9,CASNSGRSNEQFF
TRBJ2-1,TRBV7-9,CAGGQGTNEQFF